The T cell receptor beta chain under discussion was sequenced for a study of metastatic and nonmetastatic thyroid tumors. As for the study in general: Where malignant and benign thyroid patients were concerned, repertoires were compared across blood and tumor or nodule tissue. The study's findings and limits: Benign nodules were reported to have significantly lower TCR beta diversity than malignant thyroid tumors, in blood and tumor.

Thyroid surgery took place with no prior treatment in any patient. The trim removed 5 bases at V and 5 bases at J, leaving 10 bases unmatched. The CDR3 is 15 amino acids. CDR1 and CDR2 (germline): MNHNS, SASEGT. This clone is judged large. Its antigen is currently unknown. Per the original methods: To classify distant metastasis in papillary thyroid cancer, a model was built from CDR3 differences across clinicopathological groups. MiXCR re-clonotyped the PCR reads for TCRdb. These V and J calls rely on TCRdb rather than the paper's analysis. Among around 8,000 clones listed, around a third were seen once.

Sequenced material: tumor tissue. The chain joins TRBV6-1 to TRBJ2-5; TRBD2 aligns across 8 bases. This clonotype was obtained from a female donor with papillary thyroid cancer or a benign thyroid nodule (not recorded which). Some clones in this sample may be carry-over from other donors' samples. CDR3 loop: CASSSPGLASETQYF. The CDR3 nucleotides are TGTGCCAGCAGTTCACCTGGACTAGCCTCGGAGACCCAGTACTTC.